The 31 T cell receptor beta chains below come from one sample, sequenced in a study of T cell responses to AZD1222 COVID-19 vaccine. Here immunoSEQ multiplex PCR was the method, and the copy in TCRdb shows in-frame clones only, minus some. The repertoire holds 75,000 to 85,000 clones, with 85% to 90% as singletons. The sample here was peripheral blood, taken 28 days after the second AZD1222 dose. Receptors originate from an adult who received the AZD1222 COVID-19 vaccine.

The rearrangement joins TRBV5-1 to TRBJ2-5; 13 bases map to TRBD2. The length of the CDR3 is 17 residues. Germline loops: CDR1 SGHRS, CDR2 YFSETQ. Trimming took 3 bases from V and 3 from J; bases not matched to a gene: 8. As DNA, the CDR3 is TGCGCCAGCAGCTCCCGACTAGCGGGGGGCCCAAAAGAGACCCAGTACTTC. It encodes CASSSRLAGGPKETQYF. Based on the CDR3 plus reference TRBV5-1 and TRBJ2-5, the full variable domain is KAGVTQTPRYLIKTRGQQVTLSCSPISGHRSVSWYQQTPGQGLQFLFEYFSETQRNKGNFPGRFSGRQFSNSRSEMNVSTLELGDSALYLCASSSRLAGGPKETQYFGPGTRLLVL.

The rearrangement links TRBV6-5 to TRBJ1-6; 7 positions agree with TRBD1. V shed 6 bases, J shed 7 bases, and the junction held 9 bases outside the gene matches. The CDR3 contains 15 residues. The germline gives CDR1 MNHEY, CDR2 SVGAGI. In nucleotides, the CDR3 is TGTGCCAGCAGCCGGACAGGCGATTCCAATTCACCCCTCCACTTT. It codes for CASSRTGDSNSPLHF.

J is TRBJ1-6 and V is TRBV18; 9 positions agree with TRBD1. The germline gives CDR1 KGHSH, CDR2 LQKENI. This CDR3 is built from 18 residues. Germline trimming cut 6 bases from V and 5 bases from J; bases unmatched to any gene: 14. CDR3 in DNA: TGTGCCAGCTCGCCTTCGGGAGCCGGGACAGGGCATAATTCACCCCTCCACTTT. This sequence encodes CASSPSGAGTGHNSPLHF.

This clone was counted a single time. The chain links TRBV5-4 to TRBJ2-5; TRBD2 matches 8 bases. After removal of 5 bases from V and 1 base from J, the junction contained 4 bases not matched to a gene. The germline V gene has CDR1 SGHNT and CDR2 YYREEE (reference sequence). This CDR3 region has 14 residues. The CDR3 spells CASRLAGPQETQYF. The CDR3 coding sequence is TGTGCCAGCAGGTTAGCGGGGCCCCAAGAGACCCAGTACTTC.

The table lists this clone with a count of one. This chain uses TRBV19 with TRBJ1-5; D unclear. CDR1 is LNHDA, CDR2 SQIVND, per germline (reference sequence). V was pared by 2 bases and J by 0 bases, with 8 bases between. The CDR3 is 15 amino acids. The CDR3 nucleotides are TGTGCCAGTAGTATAAGAGTCTATAGCAATCAGCCCCAGCATTTT. This sequence encodes CASSIRVYSNQPQHF.

This rearrangement joins TRBV9 to TRBJ1-5, with D possibly TRBD1 on 5 matching bases. Germline assignment: CDR1 SGDLS and CDR2 YYNGEE. The length of the CDR3 is 15 residues. With 0 bases removed from V and 4 bases from J, the gap between germline ends came to 11 bases. CDR3 sequence: CASSVAGRENQPQHF. For the CDR3, the DNA is TGTGCCAGCAGCGTAGCTGGCAGGGAGAATCAGCCCCAGCATTTT.

The V and J genes are TRBV6-5 and TRBJ2-7; possibly TRBD1 for D (5 bases). The V end was cut by 6 bases, the J end by 6 bases, with 18 bases between. The germline V gene encodes CDR1 MNHEY and CDR2 SVGAGI. The CDR3 sequence is 14 residues long. In DNA form, the CDR3 reads TGTGCCAGCAGCTCGACAGTATCCTTCCGCGAGCAGTACTTC. Protein sequence: CASSSTVSFREQYF.

This clone was observed a few times. V and J are TRBV12-3 or TRBV12-4 and TRBJ1-1; D possibly corresponds to TRBD1 (5 bases). Trimming removed 3 bases from V and 6 bases from J, with 11 bases in between. The CDR3 is 13 residues long. The DNA for the CDR3 is TGTGCCAGCAGTTTCGGGGCACCCTCTGAAGCTTTCTTT. The encoded protein is CASSFGAPSEAFF.

In the case of this clone: An end of the junction does not agree with germline; a read error may underlie this. The chain recombines TRBV6-1 with TRBJ1-6; a weak D match, TRBD1 (6 bases). The V gene's germline CDR1 is MNHNS and CDR2 SASEGT. This CDR3 comprises 19 residues. Here the CDR3 reads CASSEVGAGYGTRNSPLHF. CDR3 coding DNA: TGTGCCAGCAGCGAAGTAGGGGCCGGGTACGGGACACGAAATTCACCCCTCCACTTT.

V usage is TRBV7-9 and J usage is TRBJ1-2, with a possible D match to TRBD1 (5 bases). The V end lost 4 bases, the J end lost 4 bases, and 25 bases lay between the germline ends. CDR1 and CDR2 from the germline V gene are SEHNR and FQNEAQ (reference sequence). The CDR3 has 18 residues. CDR3 sequence reads: CASSSWGDRVKLIYGYTF. The CDR3 DNA reads TGTGCCAGCAGCTCCTGGGGGGATCGCGTTAAATTAATCTATGGCTACACCTTC.

V usage is TRBV4-3 and J usage is TRBJ1-1; no clear D gene. CDR1 LGHNA and CDR2 YSLEER come from the germline V gene. The CDR3 has 14 residues. Trimming took off 0 bases at V and 8 bases at J, with 13 bases between the two ends. CDR3 region: CASSQDPGTGEAFF. The CDR3 DNA is TGCGCCAGCAGCCAAGATCCGGGAACGGGGGAAGCTTTCTTT.

The rearrangement joins TRBV15 to TRBJ2-5, with 11 positions matching TRBD1. CDR1 is LNHNV, CDR2 YYDKDF, per germline (reference sequence). The V segment lost 5 bases and the J segment 5 bases; nucleotides outside the gene matches: 10. This CDR3 spans 16 amino acids. The chain's CDR3 is CATSGGTGGLRETQYF. CDR3 nucleotides: TGTGCCACCAGCGGCGGGACAGGGGGATTGAGGGAGACCCAGTACTTC.

This clone was observed once. V gene TRBV5-1 combines with J gene TRBJ2-2; 7 positions match TRBD1. CDR1 and CDR2 from the germline V gene are SGHRS and YFSETQ. The CDR3 runs 15 residues. Unmatched junction bases numbered 5, after V lost 4 bases and J lost 2 bases. The DNA of the CDR3 is TGCGCCAGCAGCGGGGGACAGCCTAACACCGGGGAGCTGTTTTTT. This sequence encodes CASSGGQPNTGELFF.

This clone was seen a few times. V and J are TRBV6-5 and TRBJ1-5; D is unclear. The CDR3 is 12 residues long. V gave up 6 bases and J gave up 0 bases, with 3 bases separating them. Germline lookup yields CDR1 MNHEY and CDR2 SVGAGI. The CDR3 loop is CASRASNQPQHF. DNA of the CDR3: TGTGCCAGCAGAGCTAGCAATCAGCCCCAGCATTTT.

The chain employs TRBV27 and TRBJ2-7; 8 bases are a match to TRBD1. With V trimmed by 6 bases and J by 5 bases, 12 bases remained unmatched. Germline V lookup: CDR1 MNHEY, CDR2 SMNVEV (reference sequence). This CDR3 comprises 15 residues. The CDR3 reads CASSRITDRVDEQYF. CDR3 sequence (DNA): TGTGCCAGCAGCCGGATAACGGACAGGGTCGACGAGCAGTACTTC.

The chain uses TRBV4-2 and TRBJ1-2, with 8 bases identical to TRBD1. V trimming: 3 bases; J trimming: 8 bases; junction bases outside the gene matches: 11. This CDR3 region has 15 residues. Germline CDR1 LGHNA, CDR2 YNFKEQ. The CDR3 nucleotides read TGTGCCAGCAGCCAGTCCACGGACAGGGTGGTCGGCTACACCTTC. Translated: CASSQSTDRVVGYTF.

The rearrangement joins TRBV7-3 to TRBJ1-1, with D perhaps TRBD1 (6 bases). The CDR3 has 14 residues. From germline, CDR1 is SGHTA and CDR2 FQGTGA. Trimming removed 4 bases at V and 3 bases at J, with 12 bases between. The CDR3 here is CASSSGNRDTEAFF. In DNA form, the CDR3 reads TGTGCCAGCAGCTCAGGAAACAGGGACACTGAAGCTTTCTTT. Filled out from reference TRBV7-3 and TRBJ1-1, the complete variable domain reads GAGVSQTPSNKVTEKGKYVELRCDPISGHTALYWYRQSLGQGPEFLIYFQGTGAADDSGLPNDRFFAVRPEGSVSTLKIQRTERGDSAVYLCASSSGNRDTEAFFGQGTRLTVV.

The chain couples TRBV18 to TRBJ2-1, with D possibly being TRBD1 or TRBD2 (5 bases each). Trimming left V 4 bases short and J 7 bases short, with 14 bases between. CDR3 length: 14 residues. The germline CDR1 and CDR2 sequences are KGHSH and LQKENI. CDR3 protein: CASSRGTEGNEQFF. The CDR3, as DNA: TGTGCCAGCTCACGGGGTACAGAGGGGAATGAGCAGTTCTTC. Based on the CDR3 plus reference TRBV18 and TRBJ2-1, the full variable domain is NAGVMQNPRHLVRRRGQEARLRCSPMKGHSHVYWYRQLPEEGLKFMVYLQKENIIDESGMPKERFSAEFPKEGPSILRIQQVVRGDSAAYFCASSRGTEGNEQFFGPGTRLTVL.

The sample holds one count of this clone. The rearrangement uses TRBV28 and TRBJ2-7, with 10 bases lining up with TRBD2. There are 13 residues in the CDR3. Per the germline V gene, CDR1 is MDHEN and CDR2 is SYDVKM. J lost 4 bases, V lost 8 bases, and 5 bases had no gene match. CDR3 protein: CASVAGGRYEQYF. The CDR3, as DNA: TGTGCCAGCGTAGCGGGGGGAAGGTACGAGCAGTACTTC.

The chain links TRBV7-9 to TRBJ1-1; 7 positions match TRBD1. The germline gives CDR1 SEHNR, CDR2 FQNEAQ (reference sequence). The junction had 10 bases not matched to a gene; V was cut back by 5 bases and J by 10 bases. The length of the CDR3 is 13 residues. The CDR3 bases are TGTGCCAGCAGCCCAGGGGGGGACGGTGGAGCTTTCTTT. Translated: CASSPGGDGGAFF.

This sequence joins TRBV5-5 and TRBJ2-2; D remains unclear. V lost 1 base to trimming and J lost 7 bases, with 8 bases between them. This CDR3 region has 13 residues. The V gene's germline CDR1 is SGHKS and CDR2 YYEKEE (reference sequence). The chain's CDR3 is CASSLKLGGELFF. In DNA, the CDR3 is TGTGCCAGCAGCTTGAAGTTAGGCGGGGAGCTGTTTTTT.

V gene TRBV19 combines with J gene TRBJ1-2; D is perhaps TRBD1 (5 bases). There are 16 residues in the CDR3. The V and J ends lost 5 bases and 2 bases respectively, with 18 bases between them. Germline V gene data show CDR1 as LNHDA and CDR2 as SQIVND (reference sequence). The DNA for the CDR3 is TGTGCCAGTAGTTCGGACCCCCTGGGACCAAACTATGGCTACACCTTC. It specifies CASSSDPLGPNYGYTF.

J is TRBJ1-1 and V is TRBV4-3; possible D gene TRBD1, 5 bases. The ends were cut back, 0 bases at V and 4 bases at J, with 6 bases in the middle. Germline CDR1 LGHNA, CDR2 YSLEER. The CDR3 totals 13 residues. The CDR3 spells CASSQEGGTEAFF. The CDR3 DNA is TGCGCCAGCAGCCAAGAGGGGGGCACTGAAGCTTTCTTT.

J is TRBJ1-2 and V is TRBV29-1, with TRBD1 matching 10 bases. V lost 6 bases to trimming and J lost 3 bases; unmatched junction nucleotides: 1. Germline lookup yields CDR1 SQVTM and CDR2 ANQGSEA. The CDR3 spans 12 residues. The CDR3 reads CSVGTGDYGYTF. The CDR3 DNA reads as TGCAGCGTGGGGACAGGGGACTATGGCTACACCTTC.

The genes are TRBV5-1 and TRBJ1-6, with D possibly being TRBD1 (6 bases). Between the trimmed V and J ends, which lost 6 bases and 10 bases, there was a span of 23 bases. The germline V gene encodes CDR1 SGHRS and CDR2 YFSETQ. The CDR3 contains 16 residues. The CDR3: CASNPGTTPRGSPLHF. CDR3 nucleotides: TGCGCCAGCAACCCCGGGACAACCCCCCGAGGGTCACCCCTCCACTTT.

This clone was counted a single time. The gene calls are TRBV7-9 and TRBJ1-1; possible D gene TRBD1, 5 bases. This CDR3 has 16 amino acids. Germline values: CDR1 SEHNR, CDR2 FQNEAQ (reference sequence). Trimming pared 5 bases from V and 1 base from J, leaving 17 bases between. The CDR3 protein is CASSRSRQSRNTEAFF. The DNA of the CDR3 is TGTGCCAGCAGCCGAAGTAGACAGAGCCGGAACACTGAAGCTTTCTTT.

This clone was counted a few times. The chain couples TRBV6-5 to TRBJ2-7, with D possibly called TRBD1 or TRBD2 (5 bases each). The CDR3 is 14 residues long. Trimming took off 5 bases at V and 0 bases at J, with 11 bases between the two ends. Germline V gives CDR1 MNHEY, CDR2 SVGAGI. CDR3 in amino acids: CASSIGADSYEQYF. CDR3 DNA sequence: TGTGCCAGCAGTATCGGGGCCGACTCCTACGAGCAGTACTTC.

The CDR3 nucleotides are TGTGCCAGTAGTGCGGCAGCCCCCTGGGGCACCGGGGAGCTGTTTTTT. It is translated as CASSAAAPWGTGELFF. V gene TRBV19 combines with J gene TRBJ2-2; D not certain. The CDR3 has 16 residues. Germline CDR1 reads LNHDA; CDR2 reads SQIVND (reference sequence). V was cut by 5 bases and J by 4 bases, with 17 bases left in between.

The rearrangement links TRBV7-8 to TRBJ1-2; 7 bases match TRBD1. This CDR3 is built from 15 residues. Trimming cost V 1 base and J 4 bases; bases outside gene matches: 6. CDR1 is SGHVS, CDR2 FQNEAQ, per germline. CDR3 protein: CASSLDGTDIYGYTF. The CDR3 DNA is TGTGCCAGCAGCTTAGACGGGACAGACATCTATGGCTACACCTTC.

Written as DNA, the CDR3 is TGTGCCAGCAGCTTAGGCCGGGACAGGGGCCCTGAAGCCCAGCATTTT. The encoded protein is CASSLGRDRGPEAQHF. The chain carries TRBV13 and TRBJ1-5, with 10 nucleotides matching TRBD1. The CDR3 is 16 amino acids. Trimming at V came to 0 bases and at J to 11 bases, leaving 10 bases not matched to a gene. From germline, CDR1 is PRHDT and CDR2 FYEKMQ (reference sequence).

This chain links TRBV5-4 with TRBJ2-2, with a possible D match to TRBD1 (6 bases). The CDR3 covers 16 residues. V was trimmed by 4 bases and J by 0 bases, leaving 13 bases between them. Germline values: CDR1 SGHNT, CDR2 YYREEE (reference sequence). DNA for the CDR3: TGTGCCAGCAGCCCGGACAGTAGGACGAACACCGGGGAGCTGTTTTTT. It is translated as CASSPDSRTNTGELFF.